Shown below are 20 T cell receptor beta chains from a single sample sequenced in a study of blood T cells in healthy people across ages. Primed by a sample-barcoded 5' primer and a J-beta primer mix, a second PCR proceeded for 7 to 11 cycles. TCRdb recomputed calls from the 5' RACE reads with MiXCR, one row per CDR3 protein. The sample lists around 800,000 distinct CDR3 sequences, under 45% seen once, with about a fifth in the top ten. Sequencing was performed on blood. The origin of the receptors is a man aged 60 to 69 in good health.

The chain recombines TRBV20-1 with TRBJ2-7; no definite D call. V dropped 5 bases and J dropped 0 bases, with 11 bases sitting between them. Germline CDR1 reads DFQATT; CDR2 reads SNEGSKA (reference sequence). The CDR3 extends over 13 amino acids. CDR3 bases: TGCAGTGCTGAAAACAGCCGCTCCTACGAGCAGTACTTC. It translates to CSAENSRSYEQYF.

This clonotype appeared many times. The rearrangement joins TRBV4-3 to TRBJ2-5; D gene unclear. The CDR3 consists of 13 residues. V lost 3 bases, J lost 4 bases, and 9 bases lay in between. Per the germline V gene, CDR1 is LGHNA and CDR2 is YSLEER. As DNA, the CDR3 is TGCGCCAGCAGCCAGGATGGGCGAGAGACCCAGTACTTC. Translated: CASSQDGRETQYF.

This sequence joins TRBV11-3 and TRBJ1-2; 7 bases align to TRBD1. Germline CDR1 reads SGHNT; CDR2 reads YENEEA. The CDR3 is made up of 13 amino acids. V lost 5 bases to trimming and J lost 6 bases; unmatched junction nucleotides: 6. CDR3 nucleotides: TGTGCCAGCAGCGTAGCAGGGGGGAATGGCTACACCTTC. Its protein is CASSVAGGNGYTF.

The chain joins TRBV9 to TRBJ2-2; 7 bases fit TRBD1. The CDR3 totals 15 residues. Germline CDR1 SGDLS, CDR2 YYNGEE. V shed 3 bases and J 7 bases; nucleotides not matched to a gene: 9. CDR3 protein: CASSGGQVGVGELFF. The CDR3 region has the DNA TGTGCCAGCAGCGGTGGACAGGTGGGAGTCGGGGAGCTGTTTTTT. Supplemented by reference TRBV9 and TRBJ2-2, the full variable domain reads DSGVTQTPKHLITATGQRVTLRCSPRSGDLSVYWYQQSLDQGLQFLIQYYNGEERAKGNILERFSAQQFPDLHSELNLSSLELGDSALYFCASSGGQVGVGELFFGEGSRLTVL.

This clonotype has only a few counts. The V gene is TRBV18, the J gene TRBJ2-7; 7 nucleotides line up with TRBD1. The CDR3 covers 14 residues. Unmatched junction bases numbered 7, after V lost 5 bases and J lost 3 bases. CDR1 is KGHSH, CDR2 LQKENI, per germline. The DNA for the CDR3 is TGTGCCAGCTCAGAGGGGACAGCTTACTACGAGCAGTACTTC. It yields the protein CASSEGTAYYEQYF.

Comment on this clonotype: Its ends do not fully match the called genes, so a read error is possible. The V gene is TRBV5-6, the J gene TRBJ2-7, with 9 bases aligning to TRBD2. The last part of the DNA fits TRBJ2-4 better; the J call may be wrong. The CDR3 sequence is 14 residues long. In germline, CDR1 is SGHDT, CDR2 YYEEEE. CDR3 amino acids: CASSIRGGADIQYF. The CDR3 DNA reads TGTGCTAGCAGCATCCGCGGGGGGGCAGACATTCAGTACTTC.

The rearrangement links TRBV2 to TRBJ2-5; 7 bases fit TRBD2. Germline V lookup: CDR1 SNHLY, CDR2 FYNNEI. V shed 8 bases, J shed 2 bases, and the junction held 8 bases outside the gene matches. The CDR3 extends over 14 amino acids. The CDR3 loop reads CASPPSAGQETQYF. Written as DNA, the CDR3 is TGTGCCAGCCCCCCCTCAGCGGGACAAGAGACCCAGTACTTC.

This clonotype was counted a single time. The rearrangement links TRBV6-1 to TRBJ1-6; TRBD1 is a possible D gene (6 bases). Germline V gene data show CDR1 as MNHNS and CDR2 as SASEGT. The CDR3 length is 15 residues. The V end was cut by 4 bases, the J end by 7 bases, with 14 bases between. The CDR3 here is CASSGPGTFNSPLHF. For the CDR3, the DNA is TGTGCCAGCAGTGGCCCAGGGACATTCAATTCACCCCTCCACTTT.

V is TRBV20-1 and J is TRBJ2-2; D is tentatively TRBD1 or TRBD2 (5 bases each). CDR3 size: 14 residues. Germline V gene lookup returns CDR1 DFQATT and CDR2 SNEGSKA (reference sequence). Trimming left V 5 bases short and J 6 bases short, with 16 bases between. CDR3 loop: CSAPDERGSGELFF. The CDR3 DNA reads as TGCAGTGCTCCCGACGAGAGGGGATCCGGGGAGCTGTTTTTT.

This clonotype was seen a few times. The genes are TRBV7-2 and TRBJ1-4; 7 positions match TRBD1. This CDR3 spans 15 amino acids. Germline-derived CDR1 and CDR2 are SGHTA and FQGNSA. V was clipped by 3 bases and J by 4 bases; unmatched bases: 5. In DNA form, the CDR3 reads TGTGCCAGCAGCTTCAGGGGGAGGGATAATGAAAAACTGTTTTTT. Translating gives CASSFRGRDNEKLFF.

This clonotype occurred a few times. CDR3 residues: CSATGYGYTF. CDR3 nucleotides: TGCAGTGCTACAGGGTATGGCTACACCTTC. The chain couples TRBV20-1 to TRBJ1-2, with a possible D match to TRBD1 (5 bases). V lost 4 bases and J 5 bases, leaving 5 bases between the germline ends. The germline V gene encodes CDR1 DFQATT and CDR2 SNEGSKA (reference sequence). CDR3 size: 10 residues.

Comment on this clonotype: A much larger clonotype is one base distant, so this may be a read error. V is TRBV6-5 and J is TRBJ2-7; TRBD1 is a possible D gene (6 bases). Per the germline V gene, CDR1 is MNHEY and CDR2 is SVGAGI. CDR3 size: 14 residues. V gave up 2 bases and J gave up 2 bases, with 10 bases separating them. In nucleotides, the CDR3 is TGTGCCAGCAGTTACGGAGAGGGGGCCTACGAGCAGTACTTC. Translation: CASSYGEGAYEQYF.

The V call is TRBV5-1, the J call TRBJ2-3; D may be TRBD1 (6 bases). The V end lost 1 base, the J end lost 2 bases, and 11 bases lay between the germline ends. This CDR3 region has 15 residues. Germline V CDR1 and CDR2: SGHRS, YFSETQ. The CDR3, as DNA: TGCGCCAGCAGCTTGACAGGGCGTCACACAGATACGCAGTATTTT. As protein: CASSLTGRHTDTQYF.

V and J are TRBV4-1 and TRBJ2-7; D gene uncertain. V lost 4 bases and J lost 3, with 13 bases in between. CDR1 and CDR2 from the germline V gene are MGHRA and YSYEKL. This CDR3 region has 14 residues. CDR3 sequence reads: CASSPDGKIYEQYF. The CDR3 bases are TGCGCCAGCAGCCCGGACGGTAAAATCTACGAGCAGTACTTC.

The CDR3 reads CASSPTREEKYF. The CDR3 nucleotides read TGTGCCAGCAGCCCGACCCGGGAGGAAAAGTACTTC. The rearrangement uses TRBV6-1 and TRBJ2-4; the match to TRBD2 covers 7 bases. The CDR3 spans 12 residues. Germline CDR1 and CDR2: MNHNS and SASEGT. J lost 14 bases, V lost 6 bases, and 10 bases had no gene match.

DNA for the CDR3: TGTGCCAGCTCAACCGACGCAGGGATTTATGGCTACACCTTC. It translates to CASSTDAGIYGYTF. V gene TRBV18 combines with J gene TRBJ1-2, with D maybe TRBD1 (5 bases). The CDR3 contains 14 residues. Looked up from germline, CDR1 is KGHSH and CDR2 is LQKENI. V was pared by 5 bases and J by 5 bases, with 15 bases between.

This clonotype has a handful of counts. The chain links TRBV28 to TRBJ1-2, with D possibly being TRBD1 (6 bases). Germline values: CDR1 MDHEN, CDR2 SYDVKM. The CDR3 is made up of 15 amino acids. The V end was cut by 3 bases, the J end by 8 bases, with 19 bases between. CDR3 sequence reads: CASSFTSPGVSGYTF. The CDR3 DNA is TGTGCCAGCAGTTTCACCAGTCCAGGGGTGAGCGGCTACACCTTC.

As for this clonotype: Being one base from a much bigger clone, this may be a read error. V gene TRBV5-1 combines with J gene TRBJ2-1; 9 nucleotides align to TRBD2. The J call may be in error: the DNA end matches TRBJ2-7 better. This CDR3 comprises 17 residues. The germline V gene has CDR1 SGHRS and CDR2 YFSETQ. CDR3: CASSLEAGLASYNEQYF. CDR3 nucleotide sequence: TGCGCCAGCAGCTTGGAAGCGGGACTAGCTTCCTACAATGAGCAGTACTTC.

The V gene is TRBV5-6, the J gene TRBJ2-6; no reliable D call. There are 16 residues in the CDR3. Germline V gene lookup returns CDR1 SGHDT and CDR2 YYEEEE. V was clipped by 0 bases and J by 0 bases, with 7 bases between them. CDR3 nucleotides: TGTGCCAGCAGCTTGGTTCAGACCTCTGGGGCCAACGTCCTGACTTTC. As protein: CASSLVQTSGANVLTF.

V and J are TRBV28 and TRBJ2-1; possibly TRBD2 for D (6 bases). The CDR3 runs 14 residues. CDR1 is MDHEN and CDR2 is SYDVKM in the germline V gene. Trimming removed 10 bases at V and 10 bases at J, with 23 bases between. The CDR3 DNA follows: TGTGCCACTAGCGATCCGGGTGCCACCTACGAGCAGTTCTTC. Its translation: CATSDPGATYEQFF.